This TCR beta chain was retrieved from a study of cytotoxic CD8 clonotypes in ibrutinib-treated CLL. Looking at the study overall: Partial response occurred in roughly 25 patients and complete response in 2; at median roughly 74 months, around 15 remained remitted and 12 progressed. It was after a median approximately twelve months of treatment, range 6 to 36, that response samples were taken.

Here immunoSEQ multiplex PCR was the method, and the copy in TCRdb shows in-frame clones only, minus some. The profile shows about 310,000 clones, 80% of them singletons. This clone has only one observation. The V gene's germline CDR1 is SGHVS and CDR2 FQNEAQ. Trimming pared 3 bases from V and 7 bases from J, leaving 12 bases between. The CDR3 loop spans 13 amino acids. The chain carries TRBV7-8 and TRBJ1-2; D not resolved. This clonotype was sampled from a human donor with chronic lymphocytic leukemia. The specimen was PBMCs, collected before ibrutinib treatment. This CDR3 reads CASSLIRNSGYTF. The CDR3, as DNA: TGTGCCAGCAGCTTGATACGAAATTCTGGCTACACCTTC.